This TCR beta chain emerged from a study of T cells expressing NK-cell markers. This CDR3 contains 15 residues. Germline CDR1 MDHEN, CDR2 SYDVKM. TCRdb reworked the 5' RACE reads into one entry per CDR3 protein, no DNA. This sample lists tens of thousands of distinct CDR3 sequences; its ten largest clones have 50% to 75%. Input material: blood T cells: a sorted CD56 or NKG2C T cell subset, CD4+ or CD8+ T cells, or bulk PBMC T cells (not recorded which). The sequence was obtained from a woman between 18 and 69 years old in good health. This chain links TRBV28 with TRBJ2-2. The CDR3 loop is CASSLYHRGAGELFF.